The 3 T cell receptor beta chains below all came from one sample that was sequenced in a study of beta chain features in type 1 diabetes. Reverse transcription of all isolated RNA meant that expressed TCRB transcripts were sequenced. Libraries were prepared by immunoSEQ multiplex PCR; TCRdb keeps only in-frame clonotypes and omits some of them. Of roughly 300,000 clones listed, roughly 8% are singletons. Input material: central memory CD4+ T cells from blood. All receptors derive from a woman between 18 and 29 years old in good health.

The V gene is TRBV6-5, the J gene TRBJ1-5, with D possibly matching TRBD1 (5 bases). The germline V gene encodes CDR1 MNHEY and CDR2 SVGAGI. The CDR3 has 14 amino acids. V was cut by 5 bases and J by 0 bases, with 8 bases left in between. CDR3 in amino acids: CASSETVSNQPQHF. The CDR3 DNA reads as TGTGCCAGCAGTGAGACAGTTAGCAATCAGCCCCAGCATTTT.

This chain's CDR3 is CASSLDPSYEQFF. In DNA form, the CDR3 reads TGTGCCAGCAGCTTAGATCCTTCCTATGAGCAGTTCTTC. This chain links TRBV11-3 with TRBJ2-1; no definite D call. The germline V gene encodes CDR1 SGHNT and CDR2 YENEEA. The ends were cut back, 0 bases at V and 8 bases at J, with 8 bases in the middle. The CDR3 loop spans 13 amino acids.

V and J are TRBV28 and TRBJ1-2; TRBD1 matches at 7 bases. Germline V gene sequence: CDR1 MDHEN, CDR2 SYDVKM. The CDR3 has 15 residues. V lost 5 bases to trimming and J lost 0 bases; unmatched junction nucleotides: 6. The CDR3 loop reads CASSEGQLANYGYTF. In DNA, the CDR3 is TGTGCCAGCAGTGAGGGACAGTTAGCTAACTATGGCTACACCTTC.